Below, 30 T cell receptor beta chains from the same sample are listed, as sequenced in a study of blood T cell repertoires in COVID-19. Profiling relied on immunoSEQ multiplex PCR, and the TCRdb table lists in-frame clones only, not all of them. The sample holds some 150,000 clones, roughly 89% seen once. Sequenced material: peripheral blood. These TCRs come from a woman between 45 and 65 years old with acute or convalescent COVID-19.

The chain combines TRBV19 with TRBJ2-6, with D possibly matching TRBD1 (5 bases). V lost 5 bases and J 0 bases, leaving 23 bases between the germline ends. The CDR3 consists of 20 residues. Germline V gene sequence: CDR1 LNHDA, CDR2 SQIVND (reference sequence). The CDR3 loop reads CASSSRRQPSSLSGANVLTF. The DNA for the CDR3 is TGTGCCAGTAGTTCTCGAAGACAGCCAAGCAGTCTCTCTGGGGCCAACGTCCTGACTTTC.

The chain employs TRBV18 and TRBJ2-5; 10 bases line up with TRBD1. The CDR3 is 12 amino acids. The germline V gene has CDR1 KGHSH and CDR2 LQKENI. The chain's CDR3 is CADGQGEETQYF. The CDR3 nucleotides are TGTGCGGACGGACAGGGGGAAGAGACCCAGTACTTC.

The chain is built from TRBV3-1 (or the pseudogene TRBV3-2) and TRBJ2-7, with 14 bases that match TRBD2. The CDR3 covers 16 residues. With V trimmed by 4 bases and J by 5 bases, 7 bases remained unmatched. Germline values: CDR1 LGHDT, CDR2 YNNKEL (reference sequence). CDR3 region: CASSPRLAGGQDEQYF. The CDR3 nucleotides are TGTGCCAGCAGCCCACGACTAGCGGGGGGGCAGGACGAGCAGTACTTC.

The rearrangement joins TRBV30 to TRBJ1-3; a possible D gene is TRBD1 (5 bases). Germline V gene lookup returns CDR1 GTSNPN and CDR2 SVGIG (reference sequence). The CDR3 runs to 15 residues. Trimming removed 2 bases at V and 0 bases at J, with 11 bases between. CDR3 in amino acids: CAWSMGLHSGNTIYF. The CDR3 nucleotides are TGTGCCTGGAGTATGGGGCTCCACTCTGGAAACACCATATATTTT. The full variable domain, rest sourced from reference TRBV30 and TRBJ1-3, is SQTIHQWPATLVQPVGSPLSLECTVEGTSNPNLYWYRQAAGRGLQLLFYSVGIGQISSEVPQNLSASRPQDRQFILSSKKLLLSDSGFYLCAWSMGLHSGNTIYFGEGSWLTVV.

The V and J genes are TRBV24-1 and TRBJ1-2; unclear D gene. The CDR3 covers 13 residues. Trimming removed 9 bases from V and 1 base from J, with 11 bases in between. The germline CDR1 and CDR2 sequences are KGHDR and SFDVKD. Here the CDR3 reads CATSATGNYGYTF. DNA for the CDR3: TGTGCCACCTCAGCGACGGGTAACTATGGCTACACCTTC.

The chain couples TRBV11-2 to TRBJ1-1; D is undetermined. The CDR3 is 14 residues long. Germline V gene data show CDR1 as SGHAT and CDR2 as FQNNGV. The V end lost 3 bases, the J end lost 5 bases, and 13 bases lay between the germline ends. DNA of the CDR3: TGTGCCAGCAGCTTTCAGAGTGTGCGGACTGAAGCTTTCTTT. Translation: CASSFQSVRTEAFF.

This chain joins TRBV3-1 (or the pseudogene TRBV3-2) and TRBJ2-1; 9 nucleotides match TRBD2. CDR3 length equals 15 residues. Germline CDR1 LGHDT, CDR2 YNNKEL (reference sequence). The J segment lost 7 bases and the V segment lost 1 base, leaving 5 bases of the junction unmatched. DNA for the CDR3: TGTGCCAGCAGCCAAGGGGGCGGGAGGGCTAATGAGCAGTTCTTC. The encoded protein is CASSQGGGRANEQFF.

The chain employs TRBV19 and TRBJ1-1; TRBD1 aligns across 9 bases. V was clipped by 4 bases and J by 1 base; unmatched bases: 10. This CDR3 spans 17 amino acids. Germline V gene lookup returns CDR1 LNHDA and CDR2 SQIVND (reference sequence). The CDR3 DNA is TGTGCCAGTAGTACTACCGGGACAGGGATTCCGAACACTGAAGCTTTCTTT. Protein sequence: CASSTTGTGIPNTEAFF.

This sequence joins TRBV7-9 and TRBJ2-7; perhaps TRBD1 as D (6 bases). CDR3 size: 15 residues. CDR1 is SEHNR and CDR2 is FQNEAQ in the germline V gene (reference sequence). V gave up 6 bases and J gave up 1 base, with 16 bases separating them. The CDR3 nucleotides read TGTGCCAGCAGTGCCGGACAGACCCCTTCCTACGAGCAGTACTTC. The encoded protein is CASSAGQTPSYEQYF.

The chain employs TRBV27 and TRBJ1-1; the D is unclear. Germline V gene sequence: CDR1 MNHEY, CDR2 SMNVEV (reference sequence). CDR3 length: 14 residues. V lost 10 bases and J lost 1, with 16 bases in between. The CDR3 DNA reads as TGTGCCATCCCTCCAGTCGCCTCGAACACTGAAGCTTTCTTT. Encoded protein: CAIPPVASNTEAFF.

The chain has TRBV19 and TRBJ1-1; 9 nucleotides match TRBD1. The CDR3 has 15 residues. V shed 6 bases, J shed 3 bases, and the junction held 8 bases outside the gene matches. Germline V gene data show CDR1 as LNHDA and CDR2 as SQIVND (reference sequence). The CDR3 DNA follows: TGTGCCAGTAGCCTCTGGACAGGGGAGGACACTGAAGCTTTCTTT. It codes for CASSLWTGEDTEAFF.

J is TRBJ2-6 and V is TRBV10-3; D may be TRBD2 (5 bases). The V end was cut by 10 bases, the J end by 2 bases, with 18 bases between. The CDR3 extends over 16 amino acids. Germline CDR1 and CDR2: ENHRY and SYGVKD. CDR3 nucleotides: TGTGCCACCCATCCGAAGGACGGGACTGGGGCCAACGTCCTGACTTTC. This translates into CATHPKDGTGANVLTF.

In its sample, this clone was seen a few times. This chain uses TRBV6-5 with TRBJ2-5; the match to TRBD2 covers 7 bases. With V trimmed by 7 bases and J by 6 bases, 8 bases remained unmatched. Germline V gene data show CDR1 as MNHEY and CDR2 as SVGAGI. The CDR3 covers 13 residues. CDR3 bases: TGTGCCAGCACTAGGGGAGGGCTCCAGACCCAGTACTTC. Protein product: CASTRGGLQTQYF.

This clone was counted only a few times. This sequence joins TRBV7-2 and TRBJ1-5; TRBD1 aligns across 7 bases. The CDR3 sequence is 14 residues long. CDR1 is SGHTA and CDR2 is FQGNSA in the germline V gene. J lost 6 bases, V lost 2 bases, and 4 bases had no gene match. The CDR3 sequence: CASSLMAGGQPQHF. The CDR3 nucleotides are TGTGCCAGCAGCTTAATGGCAGGGGGTCAGCCCCAGCATTTT.

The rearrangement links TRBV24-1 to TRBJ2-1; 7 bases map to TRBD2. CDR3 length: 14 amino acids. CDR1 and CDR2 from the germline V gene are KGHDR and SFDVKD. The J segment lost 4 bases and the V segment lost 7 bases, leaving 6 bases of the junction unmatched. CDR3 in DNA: TGTGCCACCAGCAACAGAGCGGGGTACAATGAGCAGTTCTTC. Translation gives CATSNRAGYNEQFF.

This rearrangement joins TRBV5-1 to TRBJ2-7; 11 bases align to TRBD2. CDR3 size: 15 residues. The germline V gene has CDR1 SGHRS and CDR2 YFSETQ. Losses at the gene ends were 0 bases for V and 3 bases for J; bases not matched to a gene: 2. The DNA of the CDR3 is TGCGCCAGCAGCTTGGGGACTAGCGGGCACTACGAGCAGTACTTC. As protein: CASSLGTSGHYEQYF.

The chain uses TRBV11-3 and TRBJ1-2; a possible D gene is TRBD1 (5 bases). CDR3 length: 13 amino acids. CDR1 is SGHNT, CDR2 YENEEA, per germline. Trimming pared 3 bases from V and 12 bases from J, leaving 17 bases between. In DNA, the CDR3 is TGTGCCAGCAGCTTGGGGCAAGGCCCAGATAACACCTTC. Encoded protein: CASSLGQGPDNTF.

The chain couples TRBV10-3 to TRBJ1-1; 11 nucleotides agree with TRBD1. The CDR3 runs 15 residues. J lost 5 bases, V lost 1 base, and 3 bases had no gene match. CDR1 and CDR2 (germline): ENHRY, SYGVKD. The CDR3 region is CAISELDRGRTEAFF. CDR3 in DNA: TGTGCCATCAGTGAGTTGGACAGGGGGCGAACTGAAGCTTTCTTT.

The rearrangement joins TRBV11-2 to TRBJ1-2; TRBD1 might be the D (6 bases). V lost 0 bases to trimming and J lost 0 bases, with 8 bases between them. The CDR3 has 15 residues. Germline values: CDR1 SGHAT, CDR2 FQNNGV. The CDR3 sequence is CASSLDRGSNYGYTF. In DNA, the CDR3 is TGTGCCAGCAGCTTAGATAGGGGGTCTAACTATGGCTACACCTTC.

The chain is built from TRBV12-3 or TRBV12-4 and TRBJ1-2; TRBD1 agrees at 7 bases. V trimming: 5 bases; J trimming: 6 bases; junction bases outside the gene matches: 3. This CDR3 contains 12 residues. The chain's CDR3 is CASSQTGNGYTF. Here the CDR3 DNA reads TGTGCCAGCAGTCAGACAGGGAATGGCTACACCTTC.

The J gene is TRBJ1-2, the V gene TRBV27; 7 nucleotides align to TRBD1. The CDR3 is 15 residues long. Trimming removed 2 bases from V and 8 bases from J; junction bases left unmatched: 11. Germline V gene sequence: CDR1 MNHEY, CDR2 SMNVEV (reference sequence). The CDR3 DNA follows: TGTGCCAGCAGTTTAGACGAGACAGGGTTTAAAGGCTACACCTTC. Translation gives CASSLDETGFKGYTF.

CDR3 DNA sequence: TGTGCCAGTCGGGACTACAATGAGCAGTTCTTC. Translating gives CASRDYNEQFF. The J gene is TRBJ2-1, the V gene TRBV27, with D tentatively TRBD2 (5 bases). The V gene's germline CDR1 is MNHEY and CDR2 SMNVEV (reference sequence). This CDR3 comprises 11 residues. V lost 9 bases and J lost 3, with 6 bases in between.

CDR3 amino acids: CASNPGTGNSPLHF. CDR3 nucleotide sequence: TGTGCCAGCAACCCCGGGACAGGGAATTCACCCCTCCACTTT. The V gene is TRBV6-5, the J gene TRBJ1-6, with TRBD1 matching over 9 bases. The CDR3 is 14 amino acids. The trim removed 7 bases at V and 7 bases at J, leaving 5 bases unmatched. From germline, CDR1 is MNHEY and CDR2 SVGAGI.

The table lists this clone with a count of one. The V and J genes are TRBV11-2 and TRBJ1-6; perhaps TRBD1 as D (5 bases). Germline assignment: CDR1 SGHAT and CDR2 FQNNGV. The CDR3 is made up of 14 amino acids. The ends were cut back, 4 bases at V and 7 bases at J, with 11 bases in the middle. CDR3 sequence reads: CASSSRQTNSPLHF. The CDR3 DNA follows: TGTGCCAGCAGCTCACGACAGACCAATTCACCCCTCCACTTT.

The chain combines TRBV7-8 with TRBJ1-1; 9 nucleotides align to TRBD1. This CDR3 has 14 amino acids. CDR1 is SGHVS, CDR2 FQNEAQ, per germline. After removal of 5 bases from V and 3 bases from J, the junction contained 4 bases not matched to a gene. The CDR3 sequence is CASSTDRGYTEAFF. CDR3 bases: TGTGCCAGCAGCACCGACAGGGGGTACACTGAAGCTTTCTTT. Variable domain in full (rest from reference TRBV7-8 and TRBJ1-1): GAGVSQSPRYKVAKRGQDVALRCDPISGHVSLFWYQQALGQGPEFLTYFQNEAQLDKSGLPSDRFFAERPEGSVSTLKIQRTQQEDSAVYLCASSTDRGYTEAFFGQGTRLTVV.

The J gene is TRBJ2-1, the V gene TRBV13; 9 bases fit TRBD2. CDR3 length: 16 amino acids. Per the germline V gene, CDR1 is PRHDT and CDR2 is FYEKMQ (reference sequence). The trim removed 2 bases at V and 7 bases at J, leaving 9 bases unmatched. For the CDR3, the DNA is TGTGCCAGCAGCTTAATAGCGGGGGCCAGAGGTAATGAGCAGTTCTTC. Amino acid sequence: CASSLIAGARGNEQFF.

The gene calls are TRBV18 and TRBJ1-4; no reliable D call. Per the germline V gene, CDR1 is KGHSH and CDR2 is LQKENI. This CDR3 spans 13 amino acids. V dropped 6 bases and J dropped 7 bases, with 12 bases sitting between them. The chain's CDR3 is CASSSIRGEKLFF. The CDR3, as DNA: TGTGCCAGCTCGTCGATCCGGGGTGAAAAACTGTTTTTT.

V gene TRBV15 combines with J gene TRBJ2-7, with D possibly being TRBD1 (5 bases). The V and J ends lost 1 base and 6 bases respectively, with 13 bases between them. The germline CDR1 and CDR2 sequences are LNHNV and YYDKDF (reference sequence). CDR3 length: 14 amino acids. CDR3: CATSRVAGPGEQYF. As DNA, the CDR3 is TGTGCCACCAGCAGAGTGGCAGGGCCAGGCGAGCAGTACTTC.

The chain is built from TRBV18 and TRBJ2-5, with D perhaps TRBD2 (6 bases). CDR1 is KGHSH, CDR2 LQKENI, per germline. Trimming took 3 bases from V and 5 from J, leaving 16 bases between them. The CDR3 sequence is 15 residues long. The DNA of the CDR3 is TGTGCCAGCTCACCGGGGACTGGGCGGGTGGAGACCCAGTACTTC. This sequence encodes CASSPGTGRVETQYF.

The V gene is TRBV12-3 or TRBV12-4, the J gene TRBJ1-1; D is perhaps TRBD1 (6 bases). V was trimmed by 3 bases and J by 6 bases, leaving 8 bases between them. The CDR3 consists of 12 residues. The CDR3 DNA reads TGTGCCAGCAGTTTCGGACAGTCTGAAGCTTTCTTT. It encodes CASSFGQSEAFF.